A single T cell receptor (beta chain) is shown here with its context. What it recognizes is unknown. The data stem from a study of cytomegalovirus exposure and HLA in healthy donors. Whole-study results and caveats: In vitro, three CMV-associated chains proved specific for CMV antigens. Later analysis suggested most CMV-associated TCR beta chains were HLA-restricted. For most TCR beta V segments, an earlier analysis put the productive rate at about 87% or about 30% of the time. There were some public TCRs occurring in many donors, but most TCR sequences were rare.

60 Vbeta and 13 Jbeta primers were used in PCR. This table comes from immunoSEQ multiplex PCR, and its TCRdb copy is limited to in-frame clones, with some not included. The data show 95,000 to 150,000 clones, with approximately 80% seen just once and 3.4% held by the top ten. J lost 6 bases, V lost 3 bases, and 3 bases had no gene match. Per germline, CDR1 SGHNT and CDR2 YENEEA. CDR3 length: 15 amino acids. Sequencing was done on a sample of PBMCs. This chain links TRBV11-3 with TRBJ2-2; 11 bases map to TRBD1. The receptor comes from a man aged 30 to 39 in good health and CMV-seronegative. The DNA for the CDR3 is TGTGCCAGCAGCTTGGGACAGGGGGTATCCGGGGAGCTGTTTTTT. It encodes CASSLGQGVSGELFF. Drawing the rest from reference TRBV11-3 and TRBJ2-2, the complete variable domain is EAGVVQSPRYKIIEKKQPVAFWCNPISGHNTLYWYLQNLGQGPELLIRYENEEAVDDSQLPKDRFSAERLKGVDSTLKIQPAELGDSAVYLCASSLGQGVSGELFFGEGSRLTVL.